This T cell receptor (beta chain) comes out of a study of T cell responses to AZD1222 COVID-19 vaccine. The repertoire was sequenced with immunoSEQ multiplex PCR; TCRdb's copy has only in-frame clones and lacks some. Counted here are about 120,000 clones, 87% occurring once; the ten biggest clones make up 12%. This clone was observed a single time. V lost 7 bases, J lost 6 bases, and 10 bases lay in between. The CDR3 covers 11 residues. Germline CDR1 SQVTM, CDR2 ANQGSEA. The chain couples TRBV29-1 to TRBJ2-1, with D tentatively TRBD2 (5 bases). The source was peripheral blood, collected on day 0 of AZD1222 vaccination. This sequence originates from an adult in good health. The CDR3, as DNA: TGCAGCGCGGACTTGACCAATGAGCAGTTCTTC. Its protein product is CSADLTNEQFF.